Given below is one T cell receptor beta chain in context. The data belong to a study of shared clonotypes between healthy human individuals. The study drew its donors from healthy HIV-negative adults without recent acute infections or vaccinations. Around 83 million PBMCs served as the genomic DNA source for unsorted samples. The CDR3 extends over 13 amino acids. V was cut by 6 bases and J by 0 bases, with 8 bases left in between. CDR1 is MGHRA and CDR2 is YSYEKL in the germline V gene. Each PCR replicate run on unsorted PBMC took in 300 to 350 ng DNA, some 28,000 T cell genomes. Per the authors' pipeline: Quality scores were absent from the junction-only immunoSEQ sequences, so filtering differed. This table comes from immunoSEQ multiplex PCR, and its TCRdb copy is limited to in-frame clones, with some not included. Clone size and the V and J calls come from that table; the DNA yielded D and trimming. The sample includes about 490,000 clones, over 60% of them seen just once.

The clonotype was recovered from a woman in her forties in good health. Some clones in this sample may be carry-over from other donors' samples. Sequences were obtained from PBMCs. The rearrangement joins TRBV4-1 to TRBJ1-1; tentatively, D is TRBD1 (5 bases). This CDR3 reads CASRQEMNTEAFF. The CDR3 region has the DNA TGCGCCAGCAGACAGGAGATGAACACTGAAGCTTTCTTT.